This T cell receptor beta chain emerged from a study of CD8 T cells in Susac syndrome. Study information: Clinically active disease was present in 5 or 6 of the sequenced Susac syndrome patients. Roughly eight of these patients were in remission. Patients with Susac syndrome were, at the time of blood collection, therapy-naive, maintained on corticosteroids, or maintained on intravenous immunoglobulin alone.

TCR beta sequences were obtained from blood CD8+ and CD4+ T cells. The patients with Susac syndrome satisfied recently defined diagnostic criteria for either definite or probable disease. cDNA came from roughly 0.53 to 1 ug RNA primed by random hexamers. TCRdb independently ran MiXCR on the immunoSEQ multiplex PCR reads; one entry per CDR3 protein. This sample has around 170,000 distinct CDR3 sequences, with almost 96% found just once. This CDR3 region has 16 residues. The germline gives CDR1 SGHVS, CDR2 FQNEAQ. The junction had 3 bases not matched to a gene; V was cut back by 0 bases and J by 2 bases.

The gene calls are TRBV7-8 and TRBJ2-5; 10 bases align to TRBD2. What was sequenced was CD4+ T cells from PBMCs. The sequence was obtained from a human donor with Susac syndrome. CDR3 sequence: CASSLASSGGQETQYF. CDR3 bases: TGTGCCAGCAGCTTAGCATCTAGCGGGGGACAAGAGACCCAGTACTTC.